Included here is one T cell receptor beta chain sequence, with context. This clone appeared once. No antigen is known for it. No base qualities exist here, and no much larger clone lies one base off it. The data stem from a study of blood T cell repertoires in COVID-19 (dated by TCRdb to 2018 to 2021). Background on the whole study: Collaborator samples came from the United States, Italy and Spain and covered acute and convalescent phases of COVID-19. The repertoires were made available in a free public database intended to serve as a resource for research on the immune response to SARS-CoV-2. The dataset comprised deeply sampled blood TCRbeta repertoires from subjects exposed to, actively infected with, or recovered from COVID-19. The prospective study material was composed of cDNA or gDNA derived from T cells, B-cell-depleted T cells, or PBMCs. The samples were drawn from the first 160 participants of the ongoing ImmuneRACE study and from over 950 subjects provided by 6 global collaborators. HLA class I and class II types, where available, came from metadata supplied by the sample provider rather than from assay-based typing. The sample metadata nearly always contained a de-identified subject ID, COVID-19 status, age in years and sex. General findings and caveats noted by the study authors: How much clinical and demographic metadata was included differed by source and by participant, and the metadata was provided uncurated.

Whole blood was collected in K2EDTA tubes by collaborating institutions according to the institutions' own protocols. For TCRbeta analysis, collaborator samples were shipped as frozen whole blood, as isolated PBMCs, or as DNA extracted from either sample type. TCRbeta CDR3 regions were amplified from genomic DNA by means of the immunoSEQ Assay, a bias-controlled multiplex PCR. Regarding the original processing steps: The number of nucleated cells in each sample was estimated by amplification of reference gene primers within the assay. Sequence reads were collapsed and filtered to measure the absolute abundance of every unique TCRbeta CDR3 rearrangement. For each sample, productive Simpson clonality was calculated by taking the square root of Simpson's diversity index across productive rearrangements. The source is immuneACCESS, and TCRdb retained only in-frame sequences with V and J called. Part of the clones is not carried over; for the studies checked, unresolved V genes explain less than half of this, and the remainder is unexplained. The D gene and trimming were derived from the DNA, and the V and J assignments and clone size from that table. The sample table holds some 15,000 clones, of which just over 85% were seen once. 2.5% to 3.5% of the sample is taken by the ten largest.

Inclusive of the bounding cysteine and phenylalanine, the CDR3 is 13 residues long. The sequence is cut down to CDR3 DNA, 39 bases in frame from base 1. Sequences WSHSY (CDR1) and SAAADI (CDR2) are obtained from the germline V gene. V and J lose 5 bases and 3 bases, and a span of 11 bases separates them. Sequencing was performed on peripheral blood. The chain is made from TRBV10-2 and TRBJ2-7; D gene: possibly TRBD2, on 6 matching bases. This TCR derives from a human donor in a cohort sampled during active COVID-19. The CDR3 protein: CASSTGTRYEQYF. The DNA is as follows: TGCGCCAGCAGTACCGGGACTCGCTACGAGCAGTACTTC.